This T cell receptor (beta chain) comes out of a study of T-cell reconstitution after alpha-beta-depleted transplantation in children (dated by TCRdb to about 2016). Broadly, across the study: Using TCR repertoire profiling, the study followed T-cell immune reconstitution in a quantitative way in children after TCRalphabeta/CD19-depleted allogeneic hematopoietic cell transplantation.

Libraries were constructed by PCR. Sequencing took place on an Illumina HiSeq 2500. TCR library preparation used molecular barcoding, with unique molecular identifiers applied to normalize quantification of the TCRbeta repertoire. TCRdb reprocessed the public reads (quality trimming at Q25 with fastp, clone calling with MiXCR) and kept in-frame beta chains. Each entry is one CDR3 protein sequence, shown with its most common DNA and genes. Recorded for this sample are about 230,000 distinct CDR3 sequences; around 13% of them occurred a single time. Roughly 2.8% of the sample is taken by the ten largest. This clonotype showed up just a few times. Its specific antigen is unknown. One base away there is no much larger clone; base qualities are not given. Via the germline V gene (reference sequence), CDR1 is DFQATT and CDR2 SNEGSKA. Relative to germline, V is 6 bases shorter and J is 1 base shorter, with 13 bases between their ends. Its CDR3 holds 13 amino acids, cysteine through phenylalanine. Only the CDR3 portion is preserved as DNA: 39 bases, with reading frame beginning at the first base.

Sequenced material: PBMCs from the stem cell graft donor, taken from the stem cell graft. This clonotype was obtained from a human donor who donated a stem cell graft to a child with acute lymphoblastic leukemia. The sequence links TRBV20-1 to TRBJ2-7; a confident D gene designation cannot be given. The DNA sequence is given as TGCAGTGCCCTGGGTGGCTATTCCTACGAGCAGTACTTC. It is translated as CSALGGYSYEQYF.